This TCR beta chain was documented in a study of cytomegalovirus exposure and HLA in healthy donors. Regarding this clone: Its antigen is unknown.

In the PCR, 60 Vbeta and 13 Jbeta primers were used. As handled by the study authors: In a later analysis, the count reached 75 million to 90 million unique TCR beta chains, with about 9.9 million shared. Clones were read by immunoSEQ multiplex PCR, and TCRdb kept only the in-frame ones, dropping some. That table is the source of V, J and clone size, and D and trimming were worked out from the DNA. This table has around 200,000 clones, approximately 70% appearing once. Study observations and caveats: A later analysis found TCR association rates differed by HLA locus, highest for DRB1 and lowest for HLA-C. Most CMV-associated TCR beta chains were later found to appear HLA-restricted.

Participants comprised healthy donors of bone marrow. The V and J ends lost 3 bases and 5 bases, in that order; junction bases with no gene match: 10. This CDR3 contains 16 residues. Germline lookup yields CDR1 SQVTM and CDR2 ANQGSEA. The origin of this receptor is a man aged 40-55 years in good health and CMV-seropositive. V usage is TRBV29-1 and J usage is TRBJ2-1, with 10 bases that match TRBD2. The sample comprised PBMCs. The CDR3 loop reads CSVEPLLAGIDNEQFF. The DNA of the CDR3 is TGCAGCGTTGAGCCCCTACTAGCGGGGATCGACAATGAGCAGTTCTTC.